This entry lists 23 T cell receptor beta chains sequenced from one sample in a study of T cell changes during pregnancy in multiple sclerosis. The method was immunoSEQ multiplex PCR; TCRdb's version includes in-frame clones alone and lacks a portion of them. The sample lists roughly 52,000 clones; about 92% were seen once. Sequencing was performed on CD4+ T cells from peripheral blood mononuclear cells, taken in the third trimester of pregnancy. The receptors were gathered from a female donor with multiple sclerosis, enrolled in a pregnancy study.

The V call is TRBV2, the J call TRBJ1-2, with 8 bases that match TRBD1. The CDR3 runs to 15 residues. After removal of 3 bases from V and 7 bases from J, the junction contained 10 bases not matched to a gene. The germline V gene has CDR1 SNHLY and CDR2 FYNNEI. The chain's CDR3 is CASSEAGQGAGGYTF. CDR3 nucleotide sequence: TGTGCCAGCAGTGAGGCGGGGCAGGGGGCGGGTGGCTACACCTTC.

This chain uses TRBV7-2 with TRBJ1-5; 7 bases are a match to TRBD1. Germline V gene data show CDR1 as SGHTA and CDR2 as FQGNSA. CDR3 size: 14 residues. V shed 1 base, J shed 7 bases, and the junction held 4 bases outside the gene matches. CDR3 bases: TGTGCCAGCAGCTTAGACAGGGGAAACCAGCCCCAGCATTTT. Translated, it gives CASSLDRGNQPQHF.

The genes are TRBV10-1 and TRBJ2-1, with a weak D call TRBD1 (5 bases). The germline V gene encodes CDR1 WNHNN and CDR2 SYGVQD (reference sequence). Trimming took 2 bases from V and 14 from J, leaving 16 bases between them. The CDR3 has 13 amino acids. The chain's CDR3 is CASSERGRPKKFF. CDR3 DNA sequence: TGCGCCAGCAGTGAGAGGGGCAGGCCGAAGAAGTTCTTC.

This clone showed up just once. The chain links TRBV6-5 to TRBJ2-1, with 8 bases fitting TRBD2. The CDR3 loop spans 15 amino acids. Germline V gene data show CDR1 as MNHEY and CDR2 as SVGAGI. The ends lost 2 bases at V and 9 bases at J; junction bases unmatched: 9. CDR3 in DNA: TGTGCCAGCAGTTACAGTCCAGCGGGAGAGGGTGAGCAGTTCTTC. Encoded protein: CASSYSPAGEGEQFF.

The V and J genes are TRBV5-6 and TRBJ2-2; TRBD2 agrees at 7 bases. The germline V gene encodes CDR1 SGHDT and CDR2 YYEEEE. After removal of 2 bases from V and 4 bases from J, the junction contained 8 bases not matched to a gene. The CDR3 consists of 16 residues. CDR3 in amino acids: CASSFLVGGITGELFF. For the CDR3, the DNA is TGTGCCAGCAGCTTTCTGGTGGGGGGGATCACCGGGGAGCTGTTTTTT. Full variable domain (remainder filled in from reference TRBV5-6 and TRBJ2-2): DAGVTQSPTHLIKTRGQQVTLRCSPKSGHDTVSWYQQALGQGPQFIFQYYEEEERQRGNFPDRFSGHQFPNYSSELNVNALLLGDSALYLCASSFLVGGITGELFFGEGSRLTVL.

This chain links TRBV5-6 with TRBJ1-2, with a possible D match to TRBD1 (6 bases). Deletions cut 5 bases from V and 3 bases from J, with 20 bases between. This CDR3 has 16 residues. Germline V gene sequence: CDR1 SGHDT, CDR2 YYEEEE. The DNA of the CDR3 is TGTGCCAGCAGACCTGGACAGCCCTCAGAGGACTATGGCTACACCTTC. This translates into CASRPGQPSEDYGYTF.

In DNA, the CDR3 is TGTGCCAGCAGCGCGTTTGCCGAGCAGTACTTC. Its protein is CASSAFAEQYF. The genes are TRBV7-9 and TRBJ2-7; D remains unclear. Germline V gene data show CDR1 as SEHNR and CDR2 as FQNEAQ (reference sequence). Trimming cost V 5 bases and J 6 bases, with 8 bases left between them. The CDR3 loop spans 11 amino acids.

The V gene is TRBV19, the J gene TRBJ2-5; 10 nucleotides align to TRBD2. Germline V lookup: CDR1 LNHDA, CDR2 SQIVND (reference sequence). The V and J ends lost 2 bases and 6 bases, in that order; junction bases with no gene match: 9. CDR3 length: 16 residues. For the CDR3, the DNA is TGTGCCAGTAGTATACAACCAGCGGGAGGGCCTAAGACCCAGTACTTC. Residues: CASSIQPAGGPKTQYF.

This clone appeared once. The CDR3 loop is CASSLALTGYGYTF. The CDR3 DNA is TGTGCCAGCAGCTTAGCGCTGACAGGCTATGGCTACACCTTC. The chain carries TRBV7-2 and TRBJ1-2; a weak D match, TRBD1 (6 bases). The CDR3 consists of 14 residues. Germline lookup yields CDR1 SGHTA and CDR2 FQGNSA. The V and J ends lost 0 bases and 4 bases respectively, with 9 bases between them.

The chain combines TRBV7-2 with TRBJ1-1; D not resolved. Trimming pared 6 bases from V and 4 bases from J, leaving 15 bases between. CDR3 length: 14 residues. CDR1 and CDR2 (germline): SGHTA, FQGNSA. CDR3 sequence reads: CASSRISGGTEAFF. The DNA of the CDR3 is TGTGCCAGCAGTCGAATTAGCGGAGGCACTGAAGCTTTCTTT.

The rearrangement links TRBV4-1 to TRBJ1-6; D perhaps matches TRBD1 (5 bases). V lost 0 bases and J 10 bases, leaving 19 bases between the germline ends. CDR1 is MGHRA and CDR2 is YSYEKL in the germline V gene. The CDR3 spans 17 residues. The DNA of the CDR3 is TGCGCCAGCAGCCAAGATCAGGGACTCGGGATTGGATCACCCCTCCACTTT. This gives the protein CASSQDQGLGIGSPLHF.

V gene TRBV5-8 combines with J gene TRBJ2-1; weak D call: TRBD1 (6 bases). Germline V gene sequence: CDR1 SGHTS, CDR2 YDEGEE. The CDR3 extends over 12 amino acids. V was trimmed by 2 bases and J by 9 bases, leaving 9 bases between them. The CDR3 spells CASSLIRGEQFF. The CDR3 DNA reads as TGTGCCAGCAGCTTAATCAGGGGTGAGCAGTTCTTC.

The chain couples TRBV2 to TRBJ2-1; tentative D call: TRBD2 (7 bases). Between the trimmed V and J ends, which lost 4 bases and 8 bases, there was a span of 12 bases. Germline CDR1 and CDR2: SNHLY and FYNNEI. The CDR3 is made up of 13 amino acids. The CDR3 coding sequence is TGTGCCAGCAGTGTGGGGGGGGGCGATGAGCAGTTCTTC. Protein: CASSVGGGDEQFF.

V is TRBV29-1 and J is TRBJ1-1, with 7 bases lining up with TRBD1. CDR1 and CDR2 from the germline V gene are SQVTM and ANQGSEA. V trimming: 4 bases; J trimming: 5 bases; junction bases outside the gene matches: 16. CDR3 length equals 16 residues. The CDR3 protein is CSVANRLQGRETEAFF. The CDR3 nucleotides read TGCAGCGTTGCTAACCGACTACAGGGGCGCGAGACTGAAGCTTTCTTT.

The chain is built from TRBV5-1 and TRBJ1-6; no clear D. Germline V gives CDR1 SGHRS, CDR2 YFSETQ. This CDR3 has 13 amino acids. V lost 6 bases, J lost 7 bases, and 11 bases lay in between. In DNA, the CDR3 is TGCGCCAGCACCCTAGACTTGAATTCACCCCTCCACTTT. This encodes CASTLDLNSPLHF.

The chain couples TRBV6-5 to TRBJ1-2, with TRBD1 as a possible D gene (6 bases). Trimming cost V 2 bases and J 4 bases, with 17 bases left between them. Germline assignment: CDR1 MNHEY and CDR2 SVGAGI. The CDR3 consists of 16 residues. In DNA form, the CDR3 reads TGTGCCAGCAGTTACCGGACAACAGGGACACGCTATGGCTACACCTTC. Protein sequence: CASSYRTTGTRYGYTF.

CDR3 amino acids: CASSEASTGGDYEQYF. The CDR3, as DNA: TGTGCCAGCAGTGAAGCCTCGACAGGGGGGGACTACGAGCAGTACTTC. The chain employs TRBV6-1 and TRBJ2-7, with 9 bases aligning to TRBD1. The CDR3 has 16 amino acids. The ends lost 0 bases at V and 3 bases at J; junction bases unmatched: 6. Germline V CDR1 and CDR2: MNHNS, SASEGT.

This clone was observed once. The CDR3 DNA reads as TGTGCCATCAGTCCAGGGGGCCCGAAAGGCTACACCTTC. Amino acids: CAISPGGPKGYTF. The rearrangement links TRBV10-3 to TRBJ1-2; 8 positions match TRBD1. The CDR3 loop spans 13 amino acids. Germline CDR1 reads ENHRY; CDR2 reads SYGVKD. The junction had 7 bases not matched to a gene; V was cut back by 5 bases and J by 8 bases.

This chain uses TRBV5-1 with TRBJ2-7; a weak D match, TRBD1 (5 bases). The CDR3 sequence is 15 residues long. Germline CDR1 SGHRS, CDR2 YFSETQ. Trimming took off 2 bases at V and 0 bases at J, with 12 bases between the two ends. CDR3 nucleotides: TGCGCCAGCAGCTTTTCCCCAGGGATCTCCTACGAGCAGTACTTC. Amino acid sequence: CASSFSPGISYEQYF.

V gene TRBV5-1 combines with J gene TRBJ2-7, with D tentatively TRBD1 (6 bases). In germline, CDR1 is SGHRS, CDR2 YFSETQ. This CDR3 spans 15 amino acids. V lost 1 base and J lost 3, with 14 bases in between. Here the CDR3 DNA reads TGCGCCAGCAGCTTGTACACAGGGCCTAACTACGAGCAGTACTTC. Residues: CASSLYTGPNYEQYF.

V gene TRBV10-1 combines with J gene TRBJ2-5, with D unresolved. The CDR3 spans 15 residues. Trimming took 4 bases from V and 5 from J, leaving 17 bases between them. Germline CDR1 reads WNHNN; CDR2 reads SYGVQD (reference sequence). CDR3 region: CASSGAVPWLETQYF. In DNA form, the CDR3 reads TGCGCCAGCAGTGGTGCAGTACCTTGGTTGGAGACCCAGTACTTC.

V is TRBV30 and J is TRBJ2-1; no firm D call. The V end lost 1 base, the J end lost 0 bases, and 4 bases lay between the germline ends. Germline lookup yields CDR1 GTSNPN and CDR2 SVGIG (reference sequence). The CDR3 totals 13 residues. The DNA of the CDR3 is TGTGCCTGGAGTGACAACTCCTACAATGAGCAGTTCTTC. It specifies CAWSDNSYNEQFF.

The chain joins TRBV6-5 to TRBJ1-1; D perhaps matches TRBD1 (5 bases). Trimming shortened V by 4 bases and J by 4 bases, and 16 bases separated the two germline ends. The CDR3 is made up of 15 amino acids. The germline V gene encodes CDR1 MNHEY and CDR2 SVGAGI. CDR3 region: CASSFNRNGGTEAFF. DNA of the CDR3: TGTGCCAGCAGTTTCAACCGGAACGGGGGCACTGAAGCTTTCTTT.